Presented here are 9 T cell receptor beta chains from one specimen sequenced in a study of blood T cell repertoires in COVID-19. Here immunoSEQ multiplex PCR was the method, and the copy in TCRdb shows in-frame clones only, minus some. There are 38,000 or so clones in the sample; about 81% occur only once, and around two fifths lies in the top ten. The sequenced sample was peripheral blood. These receptors were taken from a human donor in a cohort sampled during active or convalescent COVID-19. The donor label of this sample is uncertain.

In this sample, this clone turned up a few times. Other nucleotide sequences from this sample produce the same CDR3. The V and J genes are TRBV6-2 or TRBV6-3 and TRBJ2-1; 7 bases align to TRBD1. Germline CDR1 is MNHEY and CDR2 is SVGEGT. There are 15 residues in the CDR3. V was pared by 2 bases and J by 0 bases, with 1 base of the junction left unmatched. The CDR3 nucleotides are TGTGCCAGCAGTTACCGGGACAGCTCCTACAATGAGCAGTTCTTC. Translated: CASSYRDSSYNEQFF.

The chain has TRBV12-3 or TRBV12-4 and TRBJ2-7; D remains unclear. Deletions cut 6 bases from V and 7 bases from J, with 7 bases between. This CDR3 is built from 10 residues. This chain's CDR3 is CASSRVEQYF. The CDR3 DNA reads as TGTGCCAGCAGCCGGGTAGAGCAGTACTTC.

The chain has TRBV7-9 and TRBJ2-1, with D possibly matching TRBD1 (5 bases). Deletions cut 1 base from V and 5 bases from J, with 9 bases between. This CDR3 comprises 14 residues. Germline loops: CDR1 SEHNR, CDR2 FQNEAQ (reference sequence). The CDR3 nucleotides read TGTGCCAGCAGCTTAGGGACATATCACAATGAGCAGTTCTTC. Its translation: CASSLGTYHNEQFF.

The rearrangement uses TRBV3-1 (or the pseudogene TRBV3-2) and TRBJ1-1; D not resolved. The V end was cut by 6 bases, the J end by 7 bases, with 15 bases between. Germline CDR1 is LGHDT and CDR2 is YNNKEL (reference sequence). CDR3 length: 13 amino acids. In DNA form, the CDR3 reads TGTGCCAGCAGTCCCGGACTAGCCGATGAAGCTTTCTTT. It codes for CASSPGLADEAFF.

This clone was observed a single time. The genes are TRBV7-3 and TRBJ2-3, with 10 bases matching TRBD2. The V gene's germline CDR1 is SGHTA and CDR2 FQGTGA. Germline trimming cut 1 base from V and 6 bases from J; bases unmatched to any gene: 7. The CDR3 has 16 amino acids. DNA of the CDR3: TGTGCCAGCAGCTTAAGAGCGGGAGGGCCCGGTGATACGCAGTATTTT. Protein: CASSLRAGGPGDTQYF. The whole variable domain, remainder taken from reference TRBV7-3 and TRBJ2-3, is GAGVSQTPSNKVTEKGKYVELRCDPISGHTALYWYRQSLGQGPEFLIYFQGTGAADDSGLPNDRFFAVRPEGSVSTLKIQRTERGDSAVYLCASSLRAGGPGDTQYFGPGTRLTVL.

The chain uses TRBV7-2 and TRBJ1-1, with TRBD1 matching 7 bases. V dropped 5 bases and J dropped 11; count of bases not matched to a gene: 5. This CDR3 comprises 11 residues. In germline, CDR1 is SGHTA, CDR2 FQGNSA. CDR3 region: CASSATGVAFF. As DNA, the CDR3 is TGTGCCAGCAGCGCAACAGGGGTCGCTTTCTTT.

This chain links TRBV7-9 with TRBJ2-5; 7 bases align to TRBD1. Germline CDR1 is SEHNR and CDR2 is FQNEAQ (reference sequence). The ends lost 1 base at V and 3 bases at J; junction bases unmatched: 8. This CDR3 is built from 16 residues. The CDR3 bases are TGTGCCAGCAGCTTAGGAAAGCTAACAGGGGAAGAGACCCAGTACTTC. This translates into CASSLGKLTGEETQYF. The variable domain in full, completed from reference TRBV7-9 and TRBJ2-5, reads DTGVSQNPRHKITKRGQNVTFRCDPISEHNRLYWYRQTLGQGPEFLTYFQNEAQLEKSRLLSDRFSAERPKGSFSTLEIQRTEQGDSAMYLCASSLGKLTGEETQYFGPGTRLLVL.

The chain uses TRBV19 and TRBJ1-2; TRBD1 aligns across 8 bases. Looked up from germline, CDR1 is LNHDA and CDR2 is SQIVND (reference sequence). J lost 4 bases, V lost 3 bases, and 7 bases had no gene match. This CDR3 is 15 amino acids long. CDR3 loop: CASSMDRELFYGYTF. As DNA, the CDR3 is TGTGCCAGTAGTATGGACAGGGAACTTTTCTATGGCTACACCTTC.

The V gene is TRBV2, the J gene TRBJ2-1, with TRBD1 identical over 8 bases. V was pared by 3 bases and J by 4 bases, with 5 bases of the junction left unmatched. The CDR3 consists of 15 residues. The germline gives CDR1 SNHLY, CDR2 FYNNEI. CDR3 sequence (DNA): TGTGCCAGCAGTGAGGTTGACAGGGGATACAATGAGCAGTTCTTC. Translation gives CASSEVDRGYNEQFF.